This T cell receptor (beta chain) appears in the sequencing data of a study of CD8 T cells in ankylosing spondylitis. Findings and limits, study-wide: Matched synovial fluid from ankylosing spondylitis patients was reported to be enriched for disease-linked clones.

TCRdb passed the 5' RACE reads through MiXCR, listing each CDR3 protein once. The repertoire holds roughly 180,000 distinct CDR3 sequences, with around 13% as singletons. Germline V gene data show CDR1 as SGHRS and CDR2 as YFSETQ. The length of the CDR3 is 16 residues. Trimming removed 4 bases at V and 0 bases at J, with 17 bases between. Regarding this clonotype: What it recognizes is unknown.

This chain uses TRBV5-1 with TRBJ2-7; no reliable D call. Sequenced input: blood, either unsorted or a sorted T cell fraction (not recorded which). The source is a male donor with ankylosing spondylitis or in good health (not recorded which). Here the CDR3 DNA reads TGCGCCAGCAGCCCTGGACCAACAAGTGACTCCTACGAGCAGTACTTC. This sequence encodes CASSPGPTSDSYEQYF.